Sequencing of this T cell receptor (beta chain) was carried out in a study of T cells expressing NK-cell markers. Turning to the study itself: Most of the eight sequenced donors tested HCMV-seropositive; one tested seronegative.

It was by 5'RACE template switching with UMIs that TCR beta cDNA was made. Using the 5' RACE reads, TCRdb records one entry per CDR3 protein without DNA. Here the sample table reports approximately 460,000 distinct CDR3 sequences. The length of the CDR3 is 14 residues. CDR1 is SQVTM, CDR2 ANQGSEA, per germline. Study-level results: Of CD8+ T cells, about 1.0-8% belonged to dominant NKG2C+ clonotypes in roughly 6 donors. Questions lingered over whether expanded NKG2C+ T cell clones were HCMV-specific.

Details on this clonotype: Its antigen remains unidentified.

Material: blood T cells: a sorted CD56 or NKG2C T cell subset, CD4+ or CD8+ T cells, or bulk PBMC T cells (not recorded which). The chain is built from TRBV29-1 and TRBJ2-5; TCRdb designates TRBD1, a call that cannot be tested without DNA. The receptor comes from a woman between 18 and 70 years old in good health. CDR3 amino acids: CSVEGPPGGETQYF.